The 29 T cell receptor beta chains presented below share a single source sample, sequenced in a study of technical replicates of blood from a handful of donors. Using immunoSEQ multiplex PCR, the repertoire was profiled, and TCRdb retains in-frame clones only, with some absent. The table records roughly 80,000 clones, roughly 90% of them present only once. The sample taken for sequencing was T cells isolated from PBMCs. The receptors shown here come from a human donor in good health.

The V gene is TRBV5-5, the J gene TRBJ2-5; TRBD2 aligns across 12 bases. The CDR3 is made up of 18 amino acids. V lost 1 base and J lost 7; bases outside the gene matches: 14. Germline lookup yields CDR1 SGHKS and CDR2 YYEKEE (reference sequence). The CDR3 coding sequence is TGTGCCAGCAGCTTGACTAATCCTAGCGGGAGGGCCGTGGGGACCCAGTACTTC. The encoded protein is CASSLTNPSGRAVGTQYF.

The chain has TRBV25-1 and TRBJ2-5; 10 positions match TRBD1. The V gene's germline CDR1 is MGHDK and CDR2 SYGVNS. This CDR3 has 13 amino acids. V was clipped by 11 bases and J by 5 bases; unmatched bases: 8. CDR3 amino acids: CAAQGTGVETQYF. The CDR3 region has the DNA TGTGCCGCGCAAGGGACAGGGGTTGAGACCCAGTACTTC.

This clone was detected only once. The rearrangement joins TRBV7-7 to TRBJ2-5; 12 nucleotides agree with TRBD2. Per the germline V gene, CDR1 is SSHAT and CDR2 is FNYEAQ (reference sequence). Losses at the gene ends were 1 base for V and 2 bases for J; bases not matched to a gene: 2. This CDR3 is 16 amino acids long. In DNA, the CDR3 is TGTGCCAGCAGCTTAGGACTAGCGGGAGTACAAGAGACCCAGTACTTC. Amino acids: CASSLGLAGVQETQYF. Together with reference TRBV7-7 and TRBJ2-5, the CDR3 gives the full variable domain: GAGVSQSPRYKVTKRGQDVTLRCDPISSHATLYWYQQALGQGPEFLTYFNYEAQPDKSGLPSDRFSAERPEGSISTLTIQRTEQRDSAMYRCASSLGLAGVQETQYFGPGTRLLVL.

This clone is a singleton in its sample. The V gene is TRBV5-1, the J gene TRBJ2-7; 7 bases agree with TRBD1. Looked up from germline, CDR1 is SGHRS and CDR2 is YFSETQ. The V segment lost 2 bases and the J segment 4 bases; nucleotides outside the gene matches: 9. There are 15 residues in the CDR3. The CDR3 spells CASSLPGQRFYEQYF. The CDR3 bases are TGCGCCAGCAGCTTACCGGGACAGCGTTTTTACGAGCAGTACTTC. The variable domain in full, with the rest retrieved from reference TRBV5-1 and TRBJ2-7, is KAGVTQTPRYLIKTRGQQVTLSCSPISGHRSVSWYQQTPGQGLQFLFEYFSETQRNKGNFPGRFSGRQFSNSRSEMNVSTLELGDSALYLCASSLPGQRFYEQYFGPGTRLTVT.

The V and J genes are TRBV27 and TRBJ1-2, with D perhaps TRBD1 (5 bases). The V gene's germline CDR1 is MNHEY and CDR2 SMNVEV (reference sequence). Trimming stripped 2 bases from V and 8 bases from J, with 12 bases between. There are 13 residues in the CDR3. The CDR3 nucleotides are TGTGCCAGCAGTTTAAAGGGGTTGGGAGGCTACACCTTC. Translation gives CASSLKGLGGYTF.

The chain is built from TRBV11-2 and TRBJ1-2; the match to TRBD1 covers 8 bases. V gave up 1 base and J gave up 4 bases; unmatched junction bases: 8. Germline V gene data show CDR1 as SGHAT and CDR2 as FQNNGV. CDR3 length equals 16 residues. The CDR3 reads CASSLVPGGAPYGYTF. In DNA, the CDR3 is TGTGCCAGCAGCTTAGTTCCAGGGGGCGCTCCCTATGGCTACACCTTC.

The gene calls are TRBV2 and TRBJ2-1, with 16 nucleotides matching TRBD2. The junction had 12 bases not matched to a gene; V was cut back by 9 bases and J by 7 bases. CDR1 is SNHLY and CDR2 is FYNNEI in the germline V gene. The CDR3 has 17 residues. DNA of the CDR3: TGTGCCAGTCTCTGGGGACTAGCGGGAGGGTCCTTAAATGAGCAGTTCTTC. This codes for CASLWGLAGGSLNEQFF.

The table lists this clone with a count of one. This chain links TRBV11-3 with TRBJ2-3, with 7 bases fitting TRBD1. Trimming at V came to 4 bases and at J to 0 bases, leaving 4 bases not matched to a gene. Per germline, CDR1 SGHNT and CDR2 YENEEA. CDR3 size: 15 residues. The chain's CDR3 is CASSSGQLSTDTQYF. The CDR3 region has the DNA TGTGCCAGCAGCTCGGGACAGCTTAGCACAGATACGCAGTATTTT.

V gene TRBV28 combines with J gene TRBJ1-5, with D perhaps TRBD1 (5 bases). CDR3 length: 16 residues. Deletions cut 3 bases from V and 0 bases from J, with 12 bases between. CDR1 and CDR2 (germline): MDHEN, SYDVKM. The CDR3 region is CASSLVGGGSNQPQHF. CDR3 DNA: TGTGCCAGCAGTTTGGTCGGCGGGGGTAGCAATCAGCCCCAGCATTTT.

The rearrangement uses TRBV7-6 and TRBJ2-1, with 11 bases fitting TRBD2. The germline V gene has CDR1 SGHVS and CDR2 FNYEAQ. The ends lost 5 bases at V and 7 bases at J; junction bases unmatched: 7. The CDR3 runs 15 residues. CDR3 bases: TGTGCCAGCAGCCAGGGACTAGCGGAGGGGAATGAGCAGTTCTTC. This translates into CASSQGLAEGNEQFF.

This chain uses TRBV5-1 with TRBJ2-7, with D maybe TRBD1 (6 bases). CDR3 size: 16 residues. The V and J ends lost 3 bases and 0 bases respectively, with 16 bases between them. CDR1 SGHRS and CDR2 YFSETQ come from the germline V gene. CDR3 residues: CASSSHRVTISYEQYF. The CDR3 region has the DNA TGCGCCAGCAGCTCTCACAGGGTAACTATCTCCTACGAGCAGTACTTC.

V is TRBV5-6 and J is TRBJ2-2, with D tentatively TRBD2 (6 bases). CDR1 is SGHDT and CDR2 is YYEEEE in the germline V gene. This CDR3 has 17 amino acids. The ends were cut back, 0 bases at V and 4 bases at J, with 16 bases in the middle. CDR3 sequence reads: CASSLVWSVGLTGELFF. The CDR3 DNA sequence: TGTGCCAGCAGCTTGGTTTGGAGTGTGGGACTCACCGGGGAGCTGTTTTTT.

This chain connects TRBV7-9 to TRBJ2-1; D possibly corresponds to TRBD2 (5 bases). CDR1 and CDR2 (germline): SEHNR, FQNEAQ (reference sequence). The CDR3 has 14 residues. The ends were cut back, 4 bases at V and 7 bases at J, with 14 bases in the middle. CDR3 loop: CASSSPTSFNEQFF. For the CDR3, the DNA is TGTGCCAGCAGCTCCCCTACTAGTTTTAATGAGCAGTTCTTC. The full variable domain, with the rest looked up from reference TRBV7-9 and TRBJ2-1, is DTGVSQNPRHKITKRGQNVTFRCDPISEHNRLYWYRQTLGQGPEFLTYFQNEAQLEKSRLLSDRFSAERPKGSFSTLEIQRTEQGDSAMYLCASSSPTSFNEQFFGPGTRLTVL.

This sequence joins TRBV11-3 and TRBJ2-1; D is undetermined. With 2 bases removed from V and 6 bases from J, the gap between germline ends came to 11 bases. The length of the CDR3 is 14 residues. Germline V lookup: CDR1 SGHNT, CDR2 YENEEA. The CDR3 DNA sequence: TGTGCCAGCAGCTTACTAGGCCCTTCCAATGAGCAGTTCTTC. Protein sequence: CASSLLGPSNEQFF. The whole variable domain, remainder taken from reference TRBV11-3 and TRBJ2-1, is EAGVVQSPRYKIIEKKQPVAFWCNPISGHNTLYWYLQNLGQGPELLIRYENEEAVDDSQLPKDRFSAERLKGVDSTLKIQPAELGDSAVYLCASSLLGPSNEQFFGPGTRLTVL.

DNA of the CDR3: TGTGCCAGCAGCTCGGGTTGGTTGACTTTC. It is translated as CASSSGWLTF. The chain recombines TRBV5-8 with TRBJ2-6, with D hard to call. V was clipped by 3 bases and J by 17 bases, with 9 bases between them. The CDR3 is 10 residues long. Germline CDR1 reads SGHTS; CDR2 reads YDEGEE.

V gene TRBV27 combines with J gene TRBJ1-1; D not certain. The germline V gene has CDR1 MNHEY and CDR2 SMNVEV (reference sequence). This CDR3 is built from 14 residues. The germline V and J ends were trimmed by 0 bases and 0 bases, with 5 bases remaining between them. The CDR3 sequence: CASSLSGVNTEAFF. CDR3 DNA: TGTGCCAGCAGTTTATCCGGAGTGAACACTGAAGCTTTCTTT.

V is TRBV30 and J is TRBJ2-5, with D possibly matching TRBD1 (5 bases). Trimming cost V 5 bases and J 5 bases, with 15 bases left between them. Germline loops: CDR1 GTSNPN, CDR2 SVGIG (reference sequence). The CDR3 is made up of 13 amino acids. The CDR3 spells CAWGAGLKETQYF. The CDR3 nucleotides are TGTGCCTGGGGGGCAGGGTTAAAGGAGACCCAGTACTTC.

CDR3 coding DNA: TGTGCCAGCAGTGGGACAGGGCTTGAAGCTTTCTTT. Amino acid sequence: CASSGTGLEAFF. The V gene is TRBV2, the J gene TRBJ1-1; 8 nucleotides align to TRBD1. The CDR3 is made up of 12 amino acids. The V segment lost 4 bases and the J segment 7 bases; nucleotides outside the gene matches: 2. Germline V gene sequence: CDR1 SNHLY, CDR2 FYNNEI.

The chain couples TRBV7-3 to TRBJ1-2; the match to TRBD1 covers 8 bases. V trimming: 5 bases; J trimming: 4 bases; junction bases outside the gene matches: 9. The CDR3 length is 15 residues. CDR1 and CDR2 (germline): SGHTA, FQGTGA. The CDR3: CASSTKDRGFYGYTF. The DNA for the CDR3 is TGTGCCAGCAGCACCAAAGACAGGGGTTTCTATGGCTACACCTTC. The full variable domain, completed using reference TRBV7-3 and TRBJ1-2, is GAGVSQTPSNKVTEKGKYVELRCDPISGHTALYWYRQSLGQGPEFLIYFQGTGAADDSGLPNDRFFAVRPEGSVSTLKIQRTERGDSAVYLCASSTKDRGFYGYTFGSGTRLTVV.

This chain uses TRBV27 with TRBJ2-7, with a tentative D call TRBD1 (5 bases). Germline loops: CDR1 MNHEY, CDR2 SMNVEV (reference sequence). V gave up 3 bases and J gave up 3 bases, with 9 bases separating them. This CDR3 is built from 13 residues. CDR3 nucleotides: TGTGCCAGCAGTTTTGTCACAGGCTACGAGCAGTACTTC. Protein: CASSFVTGYEQYF.

The rearrangement links TRBV5-1 to TRBJ1-1, with D uncertain. With 0 bases removed from V and 7 bases from J, the gap between germline ends came to 10 bases. There are 13 residues in the CDR3. Germline-derived CDR1 and CDR2 are SGHRS and YFSETQ. CDR3 region: CASSLAEDFEAFF. The CDR3 DNA sequence: TGCGCCAGCAGCTTGGCCGAGGACTTTGAAGCTTTCTTT.

The V and J genes are TRBV9 and TRBJ2-5; TRBD2 matches at 13 bases. The V gene end was trimmed by 4 bases and the J gene end by 2 bases; junction bases not matched to a gene: 2. CDR1 and CDR2 (germline): SGDLS, YYNGEE. The CDR3 is 15 amino acids. The CDR3 loop reads CASSRGLAGQETQYF. The CDR3 DNA follows: TGTGCCAGCAGCCGGGGACTAGCGGGACAAGAGACCCAGTACTTC.

The chain has TRBV5-6 and TRBJ2-5, with D possibly being TRBD2 (6 bases). The germline V and J ends were trimmed by 4 bases and 2 bases, with 15 bases remaining between them. CDR3 length: 15 residues. CDR1 and CDR2 (germline): SGHDT, YYEEEE. The CDR3 sequence: CASSARAGPQETQYF. CDR3 sequence (DNA): TGTGCCAGCAGCGCGAGAGCGGGTCCTCAAGAGACCCAGTACTTC.

CDR3 amino acids: CAWSVRGWYEQYF. As DNA, the CDR3 is TGTGCCTGGAGTGTACGGGGTTGGTACGAGCAGTACTTC. V gene TRBV30 combines with J gene TRBJ2-7; weak D call: TRBD2 (5 bases). V was clipped by 0 bases and J by 4 bases, with 10 bases between them. The CDR3 loop spans 13 amino acids. Germline loops: CDR1 GTSNPN, CDR2 SVGIG (reference sequence). The whole variable domain, filled in from reference TRBV30 and TRBJ2-7, reads SQTIHQWPATLVQPVGSPLSLECTVEGTSNPNLYWYRQAAGRGLQLLFYSVGIGQISSEVPQNLSASRPQDRQFILSSKKLLLSDSGFYLCAWSVRGWYEQYFGPGTRLTVT.

This chain links TRBV4-3 with TRBJ1-1; weak D call: TRBD1 (6 bases). Germline CDR1 and CDR2: LGHNA and YSLEER. The CDR3 length is 14 residues. V gave up 4 bases and J gave up 1 base, with 10 bases separating them. The CDR3 bases are TGCGCCAGCAGCCGATCGACAGGGAACACTGAAGCTTTCTTT. This gives the protein CASSRSTGNTEAFF.

The genes are TRBV5-5 and TRBJ2-7, with TRBD2 matching 10 bases. The CDR3 totals 15 residues. CDR1 SGHKS and CDR2 YYEKEE come from the germline V gene (reference sequence). V trimming: 5 bases; J trimming: 6 bases; junction bases outside the gene matches: 11. This CDR3 is CASSQDSAGGTEQYF. As DNA, the CDR3 is TGTGCCAGCAGTCAGGACTCAGCGGGAGGGACCGAGCAGTACTTC.

V gene TRBV5-8 combines with J gene TRBJ2-1; 9 bases agree with TRBD2. The CDR3 length is 14 residues. CDR1 SGHTS and CDR2 YDEGEE come from the germline V gene. V was clipped by 2 bases and J by 6 bases; unmatched bases: 3. The CDR3 reads CASSLGTSINEQFF. CDR3 DNA: TGTGCCAGCAGCTTAGGGACTAGCATCAATGAGCAGTTCTTC.

The chain joins TRBV4-1 to TRBJ2-1; 11 bases align to TRBD2. The CDR3 runs 15 residues. Germline V gives CDR1 MGHRA, CDR2 YSYEKL. The trim removed 4 bases at V and 3 bases at J, leaving 2 bases unmatched. Here the CDR3 reads CASSRGLAGYNEQFF. The CDR3 bases are TGCGCCAGCAGCCGAGGACTAGCGGGCTACAATGAGCAGTTCTTC.

The V call is TRBV4-2, the J call TRBJ2-7; D is possibly TRBD2 (6 bases). Germline CDR1 is LGHNA and CDR2 is YNFKEQ. V was cut by 0 bases and J by 2 bases, with 17 bases left in between. This CDR3 spans 17 amino acids. The CDR3 DNA is TGTGCCAGCAGCCAAGATAGGAGGGCCCAGGTCCCCTACGAGCAGTACTTC. Translated, it gives CASSQDRRAQVPYEQYF.